The 14 T cell receptor beta chains listed next were all sequenced from one sample in a study of regulatory T cells in long-lasting Graves disease. CDR3 regions were amplified by Arm-PCR using iRepertoire HTBI primers to build TCR beta libraries. TCRdb redid the calling of the multiplex PCR reads with MiXCR, one entry per CDR3 protein. The table lists about 290,000 distinct CDR3 sequences, 20% to 25% of them singletons. Time point defined: persistent/refractory GD, antithyroid drugs over 5 years with positive TRAb. Researchers made the TCR library from RNA that was extracted from PBMCs. Specimen: peripheral blood mononuclear cells (PBMCs), collected when the disease was refractory, from a patient treated with antithyroid drugs. The receptors were sampled from a female donor with Graves disease.

This clonotype is a singleton in its sample. This sequence may be a read error, since a much larger clone differs from it by one base. The J gene is TRBJ1-2, the V gene TRBV6-1; a possible D gene is TRBD1 (5 bases). The CDR3 contains 14 residues. The germline V and J ends were trimmed by 4 bases and 4 bases, with 13 bases remaining between them. CDR1 and CDR2 (germline): MNHNS, SASEGT. CDR3 nucleotides: TGTGCCAGCAGTGTGGACACGGAAGCCTATGGCTACACCTTC. Its protein product is CASSVDTEAYGYTF.

This chain connects TRBV11-1 to TRBJ2-1; D is perhaps TRBD1 (6 bases). Germline CDR1 reads SGHAT; CDR2 reads FQDESV (reference sequence). This CDR3 has 18 amino acids. V lost 6 bases to trimming and J lost 0 bases, with 21 bases between them. This CDR3 is CASSGSRARGGSYNEQFF. The CDR3, as DNA: TGTGCCAGCAGTGGGTCCAGGGCCCGAGGGGGCTCCTACAATGAGCAGTTCTTC.

This clonotype was seen only a few times. The V call is TRBV29-1, the J call TRBJ2-1; the D is unclear. Trimming removed 2 bases at V and 3 bases at J, with 5 bases between. Germline lookup yields CDR1 SQVTM and CDR2 ANQGSEA. The CDR3 is 12 amino acids. CDR3 sequence: CSVEQVYNEQFF. The CDR3 coding sequence is TGCAGCGTTGAACAAGTCTACAATGAGCAGTTCTTC.

This clonotype has only a few counts. The J gene is TRBJ2-2, the V gene TRBV6-1; the match to TRBD2 covers 13 bases. V lost 4 bases to trimming and J lost 3 bases; unmatched junction nucleotides: 8. Germline CDR1 reads MNHNS; CDR2 reads SASEGT. CDR3 length equals 18 residues. The CDR3 sequence: CASSAGLAGVGYTGELFF. DNA of the CDR3: TGTGCCAGCAGTGCCGGACTAGCGGGAGTCGGGTACACCGGGGAGCTGTTTTTT.

Remarks on this clonotype: This sequence is one base from a far larger clone and is likely a read error. The chain is built from TRBV6-5 and TRBJ1-5; D is possibly TRBD1 (5 bases). Germline V lookup: CDR1 MNHEY, CDR2 SVGAGI. The CDR3 is made up of 13 amino acids. Trimming stripped 4 bases from V and 5 bases from J, with 9 bases between. CDR3 in amino acids: CASSSPGDQPQHF. The DNA of the CDR3 is TGTGCCAGCAGTTCGCCGGGGGATCAGCCCCAGCATTTT.

This clonotype has more than one count but fewer than ten. The J gene is TRBJ1-6, the V gene TRBV18; D unclear. V was cut by 4 bases and J by 0 bases, with 10 bases left in between. Germline V CDR1 and CDR2: KGHSH, LQKENI. The CDR3 is 16 residues long. The CDR3 DNA follows: TGTGCCAGCTCACAAGAACACAGCTCCTATAATTCACCCCTCCACTTT. The encoded protein is CASSQEHSSYNSPLHF.

This clonotype was seen more than once but under ten times. One junction end disagrees with the germline gene, perhaps due to a read error. The chain combines TRBV4-2 with TRBJ1-4; 9 nucleotides match TRBD1. There are 16 residues in the CDR3. The V gene's germline CDR1 is LGHNA and CDR2 YNFKEQ. This CDR3 is CASRPTGGTTNKKLFF. The CDR3 DNA follows: TGTGCCAGCAGACCTACAGGGGGCACAACTAATAAAAAACTGTTTTTT.

This clonotype was seen ten or more times. The chain combines TRBV28 with TRBJ1-2; D is ambiguous. The CDR3 length is 12 residues. Germline-derived CDR1 and CDR2 are MDHEN and SYDVKM. V shed 3 bases and J shed 8 bases, with 10 bases lying between them. In DNA, the CDR3 is TGTGCCAGCAGTTTCCGGGGAAGGGGCTACACCTTC. This gives the protein CASSFRGRGYTF.

The J gene is TRBJ2-7, the V gene TRBV14; D remains ambiguous. Looked up from germline, CDR1 is SGHDN and CDR2 is FVKESK. Trimming stripped 4 bases from V and 2 bases from J, with 12 bases between. This CDR3 region has 14 residues. The CDR3 sequence is CASSPGLGTYEQYF. CDR3 DNA: TGTGCCAGCAGCCCGGGCCTTGGGACCTACGAGCAGTACTTC.

A few counts support this clonotype. This rearrangement joins TRBV20-1 to TRBJ2-7; D possibly uses TRBD1 or TRBD2 (5 bases each). This CDR3 comprises 14 residues. The V gene's germline CDR1 is DFQATT and CDR2 SNEGSKA (reference sequence). Trimming shortened V by 6 bases and J by 0 bases, and 15 bases separated the two germline ends. The DNA for the CDR3 is TGCAGTGCGCACGGGACCTCGAGCTCCTACGAGCAGTACTTC. Its protein is CSAHGTSSSYEQYF.

This clonotype has ten or more counts. This chain uses TRBV7-2 with TRBJ2-5; D perhaps matches TRBD1 (5 bases). V lost 5 bases, J lost 1 base, and 14 bases lay in between. Germline lookup yields CDR1 SGHTA and CDR2 FQGNSA. The CDR3 is made up of 15 amino acids. The CDR3 is CASSPSREPQETQYF. For the CDR3, the DNA is TGTGCCAGCAGCCCCAGCAGGGAACCCCAAGAGACCCAGTACTTC.

The chain couples TRBV12-3 or TRBV12-4 to TRBJ2-7; TRBD2 agrees at 7 bases. The junction had 14 bases not matched to a gene; V was cut back by 8 bases and J by 7 bases. The CDR3 is made up of 14 amino acids. The CDR3 DNA reads TGTGCCAGCCCCCCGCAAGCGGGAACGGGAGAGCAGTACTTC. Residues: CASPPQAGTGEQYF.

CDR3 bases: TGTGCCAGCAGCCAAGAGCGGTTGGACTGGGCAGATACGCAGTATTTT. This codes for CASSQERLDWADTQYF. The rearrangement joins TRBV3-1 to TRBJ2-3; possible D gene TRBD2, 5 bases. Deletions cut 0 bases from V and 4 bases from J, with 14 bases between. The CDR3 runs to 16 residues. Germline V CDR1 and CDR2: LGHDT, YNNKEL (reference sequence).

In this sample, this clonotype turned up a few times. The chain is built from TRBV7-9 and TRBJ2-5; D remains ambiguous. Trimming stripped 3 bases from V and 5 bases from J, with 13 bases between. The V gene's germline CDR1 is SEHNR and CDR2 FQNEAQ (reference sequence). This CDR3 comprises 14 residues. In nucleotides, the CDR3 is TGTGCCAGCAGCTTGTCGCGGATACGCGAGACCCAGTACTTC. Translating it yields CASSLSRIRETQYF.